The next 15 T cell receptor beta chains were all read from a single sample in a study of OX40 agonist ivuxolimab in advanced cancers. Profiled with immunoSEQ multiplex PCR; TCRdb holds only in-frame clones, not every one. The sample carries 65,000 to 95,000 clones, 90% recorded once. The material was CD4+ or CD8+ T cells sorted from blood, obtained in a trial of the OX40 agonist ivuxolimab. The receptors originated from an adult with an advanced solid tumor such as melanoma, head and neck, liver or kidney cancer.

The chain uses TRBV5-1 and TRBJ2-6; D remains ambiguous. The germline V gene has CDR1 SGHRS and CDR2 YFSETQ. The CDR3 length is 14 residues. V shed 0 bases and J shed 3 bases, with 4 bases lying between them. The CDR3 sequence is CASSLGDGANVLTF. CDR3 nucleotides: TGCGCCAGCAGCTTGGGCGATGGGGCCAACGTCCTGACTTTC.

The J gene is TRBJ1-1, the V gene TRBV5-1; D gene uncertain. The CDR3 length is 13 residues. Trimming shortened V by 4 bases and J by 1 base, and 8 bases separated the two germline ends. In germline, CDR1 is SGHRS, CDR2 YFSETQ. The CDR3 DNA is TGCGCCAGCAGCCCCACATCGAACACTGAAGCTTTCTTT. It encodes CASSPTSNTEAFF.

CDR3: CASSRGQGQNEKLFF. CDR3 DNA: TGCGCCAGCAGCCGCGGACAGGGGCAAAATGAAAAACTGTTTTTT. This sequence joins TRBV5-1 and TRBJ1-4, with 9 bases fitting TRBD1. Germline CDR1 and CDR2: SGHRS and YFSETQ. Trimming at V came to 4 bases and at J to 5 bases, leaving 6 bases not matched to a gene. The CDR3 is 15 amino acids. The full variable domain, in which reference TRBV5-1 and TRBJ1-4 provide the parts outside the CDR3, is KAGVTQTPRYLIKTRGQQVTLSCSPISGHRSVSWYQQTPGQGLQFLFEYFSETQRNKGNFPGRFSGRQFSNSRSEMNVSTLELGDSALYLCASSRGQGQNEKLFFGSGTQLSVL.

V and J are TRBV5-1 and TRBJ2-3, with 7 bases lining up with TRBD2. The CDR3 has 14 residues. V dropped 0 bases and J dropped 7; count of bases not matched to a gene: 5. Germline values: CDR1 SGHRS, CDR2 YFSETQ. CDR3 sequence reads: CASSLERGDHTQYF. The CDR3 region has the DNA TGCGCCAGCAGCTTGGAACGGGGGGACCATACGCAGTATTTT.

The chain joins TRBV30 to TRBJ2-3; possibly TRBD1 or TRBD2 for D (5 bases each). This CDR3 is 16 amino acids long. Germline V gene lookup returns CDR1 GTSNPN and CDR2 SVGIG (reference sequence). Trimming removed 0 bases from V and 0 bases from J, with 13 bases in between. The CDR3 is CAWSVRGRLSTDTQYF. The CDR3 bases are TGTGCCTGGAGTGTACGGGGCCGACTTAGCACAGATACGCAGTATTTT. Supplemented by reference TRBV30 and TRBJ2-3, the full variable domain reads SQTIHQWPATLVQPVGSPLSLECTVEGTSNPNLYWYRQAAGRGLQLLFYSVGIGQISSEVPQNLSASRPQDRQFILSSKKLLLSDSGFYLCAWSVRGRLSTDTQYFGPGTRLTVL.

V usage is TRBV19 and J usage is TRBJ2-7; 7 positions agree with TRBD2. The germline V gene encodes CDR1 LNHDA and CDR2 SQIVND (reference sequence). Trimming cost V 8 bases and J 3 bases; bases outside gene matches: 1. The length of the CDR3 is 11 residues. DNA of the CDR3: TGTGCCAGTTGGGGGGGCTACGAGCAGTACTTC. Residues: CASWGGYEQYF.

There are a few counts of this clone. The chain couples TRBV30 to TRBJ1-6; 9 bases are a match to TRBD1. Germline V gene lookup returns CDR1 GTSNPN and CDR2 SVGIG (reference sequence). V lost 4 bases to trimming and J lost 10 bases; unmatched junction nucleotides: 8. This CDR3 region has 14 residues. CDR3 in amino acids: CAWTAGQGYSPLHF. In DNA form, the CDR3 reads TGTGCCTGGACCGCCGGACAGGGGTACTCACCCCTCCACTTT.

The chain joins TRBV7-6 to TRBJ2-3; the match to TRBD2 covers 8 bases. The germline V gene encodes CDR1 SGHVS and CDR2 FNYEAQ. Trimming cost V 1 base and J 4 bases; bases outside gene matches: 4. The CDR3 loop spans 15 amino acids. The CDR3 loop is CASSLGLAKSDTQYF. In DNA, the CDR3 is TGTGCCAGCAGCTTAGGACTAGCGAAATCAGATACGCAGTATTTT.

This chain joins TRBV6-6 and TRBJ2-7; possible D gene TRBD2, 7 bases. The CDR3 has 15 amino acids. V lost 2 bases, J lost 1 base, and 12 bases lay in between. Per the germline V gene, CDR1 is MNHNY and CDR2 is SVGAGI (reference sequence). The CDR3 reads CASSYEGGGSYEQYV. CDR3 sequence (DNA): TGTGCCAGCAGTTACGAAGGGGGGGGTTCCTACGAGCAGTACGTC.

This clone occurred a few times. CDR3 region: CASRAGQSSVYTF. DNA for the CDR3: TGTGCCAGCCGTGCGGGACAGTCAAGTGTCTACACCTTC. The chain employs TRBV5-8 and TRBJ1-2; 7 nucleotides align to TRBD1. CDR1 is SGHTS and CDR2 is YDEGEE in the germline V gene. The trim removed 7 bases at V and 10 bases at J, leaving 13 bases unmatched. There are 13 residues in the CDR3.

The rearrangement uses TRBV19 and TRBJ1-6; weak D call: TRBD1 (5 bases). V dropped 3 bases and J dropped 6 bases, with 18 bases sitting between them. Germline loops: CDR1 LNHDA, CDR2 SQIVND (reference sequence). The CDR3 spans 17 residues. The CDR3 DNA is TGTGCCAGTAGTATGGGAGGTTGGGGGGTGAGTAATTCACCCCTCCACTTT. Translation gives CASSMGGWGVSNSPLHF. Full variable domain (outside the CDR3, taken from reference TRBV19 and TRBJ1-6): DGGITQSPKYLFRKEGQNVTLSCEQNLNHDAMYWYRQDPGQGLRLIYYSQIVNDFQKGDIAEGYSVSREKKESFPLTVTSAQKNPTAFYLCASSMGGWGVSNSPLHFGNGTRLTVT.

The genes are TRBV19 and TRBJ1-1; D not resolved. Germline V lookup: CDR1 LNHDA, CDR2 SQIVND (reference sequence). The CDR3 has 14 residues. The V gene lost 6 bases and the J gene lost 1 base, with 12 bases spanning the gap. The CDR3 loop reads CASRILGANTEAFF. In nucleotides, the CDR3 is TGTGCCAGTAGGATTCTAGGAGCGAACACTGAAGCTTTCTTT.

The chain joins TRBV6-6 to TRBJ1-2, with 9 bases matching TRBD1. The germline V gene has CDR1 MNHNY and CDR2 SVGAGI (reference sequence). The CDR3 covers 14 residues. V trimming: 4 bases; J trimming: 7 bases; junction bases outside the gene matches: 7. In DNA, the CDR3 is TGTGCCAGCAGTTTCGTGGACAGGGGAGGTGGCTACACCTTC. It yields the protein CASSFVDRGGGYTF.

The chain has TRBV5-3 and TRBJ1-3; TRBD1 might be the D (6 bases). TRBV5-3 is an open reading frame, and its role is uncertain. CDR3 length equals 16 residues. V was shortened by 0 bases and J by 4 bases, with 14 bases between the two germline ends. The CDR3 is CARSLDPSGEGNTIYF. The CDR3 nucleotides are TGTGCCAGAAGCTTGGATCCGTCAGGGGAAGGAAACACCATATATTTT.

The sample holds one count of this clone. The chain combines TRBV5-6 with TRBJ1-4, with D hard to call. Germline V gene data show CDR1 as SGHDT and CDR2 as YYEEEE. This CDR3 has 14 residues. Between the trimmed V and J ends, which lost 4 bases and 7 bases, there was a span of 14 bases. CDR3 in DNA: TGTGCCAGCAGCGGCTACGGTTGGTTTGAAAAACTGTTTTTT. Its protein product is CASSGYGWFEKLFF.